Following are 23 T cell receptor beta chains from one sample sequenced in a study of regulatory T cells in long-lasting Graves disease. The sample's time point: newly diagnosed GD, antithyroid drugs for less than 3 months. Researchers made the TCR library from RNA that was extracted from PBMCs. Building of the TCR beta libraries involved iRepertoire HTBI primers and Arm-PCR of CDR3 regions. Using its own MiXCR run on the multiplex PCR reads, TCRdb lists one record per CDR3 protein. The sample includes 350,000 to 550,000 distinct CDR3 sequences, about 15% of them seen just once. This sample also belongs to another study, concerning T cells in Graves' hyperthyroidism and ophthalmopathy.

The material sequenced was peripheral blood mononuclear cells (PBMCs), taken at new diagnosis, from a patient treated with antithyroid drugs. The source is a woman aged 25 to 39 with Graves disease.

This clonotype was seen at least ten times. The germline gene is not matched at one end of the junction; a read error may be the cause. The V gene is TRBV20-1, the J gene TRBJ1-5; D not resolved. The CDR3 is made up of 15 amino acids. CDR1 is DFQATT, CDR2 SNEGSKA, per germline (reference sequence). Here the CDR3 reads CSARDPEVVNQPQHF. The CDR3 DNA follows: TGCAGTGCCAGAGACCCAGAAGTGGTTAATCAGCCCCAGCATTTT.

This clonotype was counted ten times or more. This sequence joins TRBV19 and TRBJ2-3, with 9 bases aligning to TRBD2. The CDR3 length is 13 residues. V dropped 10 bases and J dropped 6; count of bases not matched to a gene: 8. Per germline, CDR1 LNHDA and CDR2 SQIVND (reference sequence). This CDR3 is CAIGGRAWDTQYF. CDR3 nucleotide sequence: TGTGCCATTGGCGGGAGGGCCTGGGATACGCAGTATTTT.

Many counts were recorded for this clonotype. This rearrangement joins TRBV29-1 to TRBJ2-1, with D possibly matching TRBD2 (6 bases). V shed 7 bases and J shed 6 bases, with 10 bases lying between them. Per the germline V gene, CDR1 is SQVTM and CDR2 is ANQGSEA. This CDR3 comprises 11 residues. CDR3 coding DNA: TGCAGCGGAGGGACTGGCAATGAGCAGTTCTTC. Protein product: CSGGTGNEQFF.

This clonotype appeared a few times. The CDR3 bases are TGCGCCAGCAGCTTGAGGGGGGCGGACGAGCAGTACTTC. Its translation is CASSLRGADEQYF. The chain uses TRBV5-1 and TRBJ2-7, with D perhaps given as TRBD1 or TRBD2 (6 bases each). The CDR3 totals 13 residues. Trimming cost V 1 base and J 5 bases, with 10 bases left between them. Germline V gene data show CDR1 as SGHRS and CDR2 as YFSETQ.

This clonotype has ten or more counts. The chain is built from TRBV3-1 and TRBJ2-7, with D unclear. This CDR3 has 14 amino acids. Germline V gives CDR1 LGHDT, CDR2 YNNKEL (reference sequence). V lost 0 bases to trimming and J lost 3 bases, with 9 bases between them. CDR3 region: CASSQDARSYEQYF. CDR3 DNA sequence: TGTGCCAGCAGCCAAGATGCGCGGAGCTACGAGCAGTACTTC.

At least ten counts were recorded for this clonotype. This chain uses TRBV18 with TRBJ1-4, with no clear D. The germline V and J ends were trimmed by 3 bases and 0 bases, with 11 bases remaining between them. The CDR3 loop spans 16 amino acids. Germline V CDR1 and CDR2: KGHSH, LQKENI. The CDR3 sequence is CASSPGSVATNEKLFF. The CDR3 DNA reads TGTGCCAGCTCACCCGGGTCCGTGGCAACTAATGAAAAACTGTTTTTT. Drawing the rest from reference TRBV18 and TRBJ1-4, the complete variable domain is NAGVMQNPRHLVRRRGQEARLRCSPMKGHSHVYWYRQLPEEGLKFMVYLQKENIIDESGMPKERFSAEFPKEGPSILRIQQVVRGDSAAYFCASSPGSVATNEKLFFGSGTQLSVL.

This clonotype has a count of ten or more. The gene calls are TRBV6-1 and TRBJ1-5; 8 bases align to TRBD1. CDR1 is MNHNS, CDR2 SASEGT, per germline. The V segment lost 6 bases and the J segment 0 bases; nucleotides outside the gene matches: 10. This CDR3 has 17 amino acids. The CDR3 loop is CASSHSTGAHSNQPQHF. The DNA of the CDR3 is TGTGCCAGCAGCCATTCGACAGGGGCACATAGCAATCAGCCCCAGCATTTT.

At least ten counts were recorded for this clonotype. As DNA, the CDR3 is TGCGCCAGCAGTGAGTTAGGGGCTAGGCATTTT. Protein product: CASSELGARHF. J is TRBJ1-5 and V is TRBV10-1; D might be TRBD1 (5 bases). This CDR3 comprises 11 residues. V was trimmed by 1 base and J by 15 bases, leaving 10 bases between them. Per germline, CDR1 WNHNN and CDR2 SYGVQD (reference sequence).

This clonotype was found many times. This rearrangement joins TRBV7-8 to TRBJ2-3; D unclear. Germline V gene lookup returns CDR1 SGHVS and CDR2 FQNEAQ. This CDR3 has 16 residues. Trimming took off 2 bases at V and 0 bases at J, with 12 bases between the two ends. As DNA, the CDR3 is TGTGCCAGCAGCTTAAGGTCACCAGGCAGCACAGATACGCAGTATTTT. Protein product: CASSLRSPGSTDTQYF.

This clonotype was detected many times. At one end, the junction sequence differs from germline, possibly due to a read error. This sequence joins TRBV5-1 and TRBJ1-4, with D maybe TRBD1 (6 bases). Germline V gene data show CDR1 as SGHRS and CDR2 as YFSETQ. This CDR3 is 14 amino acids long. CDR3 DNA: TGTGCCAGCAGTTCGGGGCAGGGGTACGAAAAACTGTTTTTT. Translating it yields CASSSGQGYEKLFF. Combining the CDR3 with reference TRBV5-1 and TRBJ1-4 gives the whole variable domain KAGVTQTPRYLIKTRGQQVTLSCSPISGHRSVSWYQQTPGQGLQFLFEYFSETQRNKGNFPGRFSGRQFSNSRSEMNVSTLELGDSALYLCASSSGQGYEKLFFGSGTQLSVL.

The table lists this clonotype with many counts. The chain couples TRBV24-1 to TRBJ1-5; D call uncertain. Germline lookup yields CDR1 KGHDR and CDR2 SFDVKD. The CDR3 runs to 14 residues. V dropped 4 bases and J dropped 0 bases, with 6 bases sitting between them. CDR3 bases: TGTGCCACCAGTGAACTGAGTAGCAATCAGCCCCAGCATTTT. This codes for CATSELSSNQPQHF.

The table lists this clonotype with many counts. This chain uses TRBV7-9 with TRBJ2-3; 10 bases are shared with TRBD2. This CDR3 contains 18 residues. Germline lookup yields CDR1 SEHNR and CDR2 FQNEAQ (reference sequence). V was pared by 7 bases and J by 2 bases, with 15 bases of the junction left unmatched. The CDR3 is CASNLYKTSGIHTDTQYF. The CDR3 DNA is TGTGCCAGCAATCTGTACAAAACTAGCGGGATTCACACAGATACGCAGTATTTT.

This clonotype was detected many times. The chain combines TRBV7-9 with TRBJ1-2; TRBD1 matches at 9 bases. V shed 5 bases and J 3 bases; nucleotides not matched to a gene: 7. The CDR3 is 15 residues long. CDR1 is SEHNR, CDR2 FQNEAQ, per germline (reference sequence). CDR3 bases: TGTGCCAGCAGCCTGGGGACAGGGAGGCACTATGGCTACACCTTC. Its protein product is CASSLGTGRHYGYTF.

Only a few counts were recorded for this clonotype. The chain recombines TRBV6-1 with TRBJ2-7, with TRBD2 matching 7 bases. The V gene end was trimmed by 10 bases and the J gene end by 2 bases; junction bases not matched to a gene: 5. The germline gives CDR1 MNHNS, CDR2 SASEGT. The CDR3 sequence is 12 residues long. The CDR3 coding sequence is TGTGCCAACGGGGACTACACCTACGAGCAGTACTTC. This translates into CANGDYTYEQYF.

This clonotype showed up many times. The rearrangement links TRBV29-1 to TRBJ1-1; 8 nucleotides align to TRBD1. Germline V gene data show CDR1 as SQVTM and CDR2 as ANQGSEA. The CDR3 is made up of 14 amino acids. Unmatched junction bases numbered 7, after V lost 3 bases and J lost 4 bases. CDR3 amino acids: CSVDAGGKGTEAFF. CDR3 coding DNA: TGCAGCGTTGATGCAGGGGGCAAGGGCACTGAAGCTTTCTTT.

This chain joins TRBV10-3 and TRBJ1-5; TRBD1 is a possible D gene (5 bases). V gave up 6 bases and J gave up 4 bases, with 16 bases separating them. Germline CDR1 is ENHRY and CDR2 is SYGVKD. The CDR3 has 15 residues. In nucleotides, the CDR3 is TGTGCCATCAGCGACCCGGACATTCCTAATCAGCCCCAGCATTTT. This codes for CAISDPDIPNQPQHF.

The chain joins TRBV28 to TRBJ1-2; D may be TRBD1 (6 bases). The CDR3 sequence is 14 residues long. Trimming stripped 2 bases from V and 7 bases from J, with 14 bases between. CDR1 and CDR2 (germline): MDHEN, SYDVKM. In DNA form, the CDR3 reads TGTGCCAGCAGTTTAACAGGGCGGCTGGGTGGCTACACCTTC. This translates into CASSLTGRLGGYTF.

In the case of this clonotype: Since a much larger clone is just one base distant, this may be a read error. This chain uses TRBV3-1 with TRBJ2-7; D call uncertain. CDR3 length: 15 amino acids. V lost 2 bases, J lost 2 bases, and 13 bases lay in between. The V gene's germline CDR1 is LGHDT and CDR2 YNNKEL (reference sequence). The CDR3 is CASSQLRAPPYEQYF. In DNA, the CDR3 is TGTGCCAGCAGCCAACTACGGGCGCCCCCCTACGAGCAGTACTTC.

This clonotype was detected many times. The chain has TRBV30 and TRBJ1-4; 8 positions match TRBD1. CDR3 length equals 15 residues. CDR1 and CDR2 from the germline V gene are GTSNPN and SVGIG (reference sequence). Losses at the gene ends were 2 bases for V and 7 bases for J; bases not matched to a gene: 9. CDR3 in DNA: TGTGCCTGGAGTCTCTTCCAGGGGGCTGGTGAAAAACTGTTTTTT. It specifies CAWSLFQGAGEKLFF.

Comment on this clonotype: The junction departs from the called germline gene at one end, perhaps through a read error. The chain recombines TRBV4-1 with TRBJ1-2; 10 nucleotides align to TRBD1. Germline CDR1 and CDR2: MGHRA and YSYEKL. The CDR3 has 15 residues. Written as DNA, the CDR3 is TGCGCCAGCAGCCAAAGGGACAGGGGAGACTATAGCTACACCTTC. It is translated as CASSQRDRGDYSYTF.

For this clonotype: This may be a read error, as it is one base from a much larger clone. This sequence joins TRBV30 and TRBJ2-7, with no clear D. The CDR3 covers 12 residues. The germline V gene encodes CDR1 GTSNPN and CDR2 SVGIG (reference sequence). The CDR3 loop is CAWGVLLYEQYF. CDR3 DNA: TGTGCCTGGGGTGTCCTTCTCTACGAGCAGTACTTC. The entire variable domain, with the rest obtained from reference TRBV30 and TRBJ2-7, is as follows: SQTIHQWPATLVQPVGSPLSLECTVEGTSNPNLYWYRQAAGRGLQLLFYSVGIGQISSEVPQNLSASRPQDRQFILSSKKLLLSDSGFYLCAWGVLLYEQYFGPGTRLTVT.

This clonotype was observed at least ten times. J is TRBJ2-2 and V is TRBV19; the D call may be TRBD1 or TRBD2 (6 bases each). The ends were cut back, 4 bases at V and 4 bases at J, with 16 bases in the middle. Germline CDR1 LNHDA, CDR2 SQIVND (reference sequence). The CDR3 length is 16 residues. The CDR3 loop reads CASSNQGRQGTGELFF. The CDR3, as DNA: TGTGCCAGTAGTAACCAGGGGAGGCAAGGCACCGGGGAGCTGTTTTTT.

The table lists this clonotype with a few counts. An end of the junction differs from the germline gene, which may be a read error. This chain links TRBV2 with TRBJ2-2, with no clear D. The CDR3 is 15 residues long. CDR1 is SNHLY, CDR2 FYNNEI, per germline. Written as DNA, the CDR3 is TGTGCCAGCAATGAAGGAATACAGTTCACCGGGGAGCTGTTTTTT. It translates to CASNEGIQFTGELFF.